The sequence of this T cell receptor beta chain was determined in a study of neurological immune-mediated disorders. The sample holds many counts of this clonotype. The CDR3 contains 17 residues. Germline CDR1 LNHDA, CDR2 SQIVND (reference sequence). V was shortened by 5 bases and J by 4 bases, with 21 bases between the two germline ends. TCRdb itself ran the 5' RACE reads through MiXCR, one entry per CDR3 protein. The sample carries some 14,000 distinct CDR3 sequences, about 6.8% recorded once. The clonotype originates from a woman aged 40 to 55 in good health. Sequenced: CD8+ T cells from blood. The chain employs TRBV19 and TRBJ2-1; D gene uncertain. CDR3 nucleotides: TGTGCCAGTAGTCAGTTCGTCTACCGGGTCGAATACAATGAGCAGTTCTTC. Translated, it gives CASSQFVYRVEYNEQFF.